This is a list of T cell receptor beta chains from one sample in a study of shared clonotypes between healthy human individuals. Clones were read by immunoSEQ multiplex PCR, and TCRdb kept only the in-frame ones, dropping some. The sample shows under 2,000,000 clones, less than 95% of them seen only once. The sequencing input was naive CD8+ T cells sorted from blood. The receptors originated from a man younger than 35 in good health. Each CDR3 is given with its conserved first and last residue. D genes are given only for firm matches. Where a row states a size, it is once, few, many or the class of an expanded clone; other rows omit it.

D gene	V gene	clone size	J gene	CDR3 DNA	CDR3 protein
TRBD1	TRBV28	.	TRBJ1-1	TGTGCCAGCCACGACAGGGGGTACACTGAAGCTTTCTTT	CASHDRGYTEAFF
TRBD1	TRBV7-8	.	TRBJ1-4	TGTGCCAGCAGCTTATATACAGGGGCAGGGGAAAAACTGTTTTTT	CASSLYTGAGEKLFF
.	TRBV30	.	TRBJ2-7	TGTGCCTGGAGTGAGTTCAGTGCTGGGTACGAGCAGTACTTC	CAWSEFSAGYEQYF
TRBD1	TRBV6-1	once	TRBJ2-2	TGTGCCAGCGGGGGACAGGGTAGTCGAACCGGGGAGCTGTTTTTT	CASGGQGSRTGELFF
TRBD1	TRBV28	.	TRBJ2-7	TGTGCCAGCAGTTTTGCGGACAGGGGAGTCCTCTACGAGCAGTACTTC	CASSFADRGVLYEQYF
TRBD2	TRBV6-1	few	TRBJ2-5	TGTGCCAGCAGTGAAATGGGCGGGGGGTACCAAGAGACCCAGTACTTC	CASSEMGGGYQETQYF
.	TRBV4-2	.	TRBJ2-7	TGTGCCAGCAGCCAAGACGAAAAAGGGGACTTGGGCTACGAGCAGTACTTC	CASSQDEKGDLGYEQYF
.	TRBV9	.	TRBJ2-3	TGTGCCAGCAGCGTAGGGGGCGTCGTACGAACAGATACGCAGTATTTT	CASSVGGVVRTDTQYF
.	TRBV4-1	.	TRBJ2-5	TGCGCCAGCAGCCAAGTTGGCGGGCACAACTGGGAGACCCAGTACTTC	CASSQVGGHNWETQYF
TRBD1	TRBV27	.	TRBJ1-1	TGTGCCAGCAGTTTAGATTCCGGGACAGGTGCTTTCTTT	CASSLDSGTGAFF
TRBD2	TRBV29-1	.	TRBJ2-1	TGCAGCGTTGATGGACTAGCGGGGGGCTTCTCCTACAATGAGCAGTTCTTC	CSVDGLAGGFSYNEQFF
.	TRBV9	.	TRBJ2-2	TGTGCCAGCAGCCCACAGGGATACGGGGAGCTGTTTTTT	CASSPQGYGELFF
.	TRBV29-1	.	TRBJ2-1	TGCAGCGTTTCAGGGATCCGAAATGAGCAGTTCTTC	CSVSGIRNEQFF
.	TRBV27	once	TRBJ2-7	TGTGCCAGCACATCTCAGGATTCCTACGAGCAGTACTTC	CASTSQDSYEQYF
.	TRBV14	.	TRBJ1-4	TGTGCCAGCAGCCCGGGCAGGGCAACTAATGAAAAACTGTTTTTT	CASSPGRATNEKLFF
.	TRBV4-1	.	TRBJ1-1	TGCGCCAGCAGCCACGTGAAGGGCACTGAAGCTTTCTTT	CASSHVKGTEAFF
TRBD1	TRBV27	.	TRBJ1-5	TGTGCCAGCAGTCAGGGGGCACACGGGGATCAGCCCCAGCATTTT	CASSQGAHGDQPQHF
.	TRBV5-4	.	TRBJ2-3	TGTGCCAGCAGGAGCCCTAACACAGATACGCAGTATTTT	CASRSPNTDTQYF
.	TRBV7-6	.	TRBJ2-7	TGTGCCAGCAGCTTAGGCTGGGGGGTAGAATACGAGCAGTACTTC	CASSLGWGVEYEQYF
.	TRBV19	.	TRBJ2-7	TGTGCCAGTAGTATAGACTTCCTTTCCTACGAGCAGTACTTC	CASSIDFLSYEQYF
.	TRBV2	.	TRBJ2-7	TGTGCCAGCCAGCTAGTTGGGGCTACCTACGAGCAGTACTTC	CASQLVGATYEQYF
TRBD1	TRBV5-1	.	TRBJ2-5	TGCGCCAGCAGCTTCGGCCCCGGGACAGGGCAAGAGACCCAGTACTTC	CASSFGPGTGQETQYF
TRBD1	TRBV4-1	.	TRBJ1-4	TGCGCCAGCAGCCAGTCAGGGGGCCCTAATGAAAAACTGTTTTTT	CASSQSGGPNEKLFF
.	TRBV18	.	TRBJ2-1	TGTGCCAGCTCCAAGATCAACTACAATGAGCAGTTCTTC	CASSKINYNEQFF
.	TRBV7-2	.	TRBJ2-3	TGTGCCAGCAGCTTAGGTTACACAGATACGCAGTATTTT	CASSLGYTDTQYF
TRBD1	TRBV30	.	TRBJ2-7	TGTGCCTGGAGTAGACAGGGTGAGGGATATTGGGAGCAGTACTTC	CAWSRQGEGYWEQYF